This TCR beta chain was retrieved from a study of PD-1 blockade in classical Hodgkin lymphoma. Study-wide points: Complete responders entered with baseline diversity on par with newly diagnosed patients, the results showed.

Data came from immunoSEQ multiplex PCR; TCRdb stores just in-frame clones and leaves some out. The table shows about 28,000 clones, with roughly 70% occurring only once. This clone was counted a few times. Its antigen is as yet unknown. All patients experienced relapse after autologous stem cell transplantation, and brentuximab vedotin exposure was variable. V was pared by 7 bases and J by 9 bases, with 16 bases between. The V gene's germline CDR1 is SQVTM and CDR2 ANQGSEA. The CDR3 runs to 12 residues. Sequenced material: peripheral blood mononuclear cells (PBMCs), taken before the second cycle of nivolumab. The gene calls are TRBV29-1 and TRBJ1-5; D is perhaps TRBD1 (6 bases). This clonotype was sampled from a human donor with classical Hodgkin lymphoma. The CDR3 is CSAGDTSGPQHF. The CDR3 region has the DNA TGCAGCGCTGGGGACACCTCGGGGCCCCAGCATTTT.